This TCR beta chain was sequenced in a study of T-cell reconstitution after alpha-beta-depleted transplantation in children. Findings of the study overall: There were some patients whose high TCRbeta diversity at day 60 came from surviving recipient T cells and thymic progenitors.

This clonotype appeared many times. Its target is not known. No conserved phenylalanine or tryptophan ends this CDR3, so it is likely a read error. The limits of the CDR3 on the DNA are not certain, so only TCRdb's listed CDR3 is given. Including both end residues, the CDR3 is 12 amino acids long. CDR1 is SQVTM, CDR2 ANQGSEA, per germline. Preparation of the TCRbeta library was carried out with unique molecular identifiers. TCRdb processed the PCR reads anew with MiXCR; each CDR3 protein has one entry. This sample has 90,000 to 150,000 distinct CDR3 sequences, with under 30% found just once. V and J are TRBV29-1 and TRBJ2-1; the DNA was not used to check the table's D call, TRBD2. This sequence was found in a male patient between 2 and 15 years old who had a stem cell transplant for chronic granulomatous disease, so the T cells may come from the graft donor. The sequences come from PBMCs, mostly from graft donor cells, collected 180 days after TCRalphabeta/CD19-depleted stem cell transplant. This chain's CDR3 is CSVEDLGTSGSY.